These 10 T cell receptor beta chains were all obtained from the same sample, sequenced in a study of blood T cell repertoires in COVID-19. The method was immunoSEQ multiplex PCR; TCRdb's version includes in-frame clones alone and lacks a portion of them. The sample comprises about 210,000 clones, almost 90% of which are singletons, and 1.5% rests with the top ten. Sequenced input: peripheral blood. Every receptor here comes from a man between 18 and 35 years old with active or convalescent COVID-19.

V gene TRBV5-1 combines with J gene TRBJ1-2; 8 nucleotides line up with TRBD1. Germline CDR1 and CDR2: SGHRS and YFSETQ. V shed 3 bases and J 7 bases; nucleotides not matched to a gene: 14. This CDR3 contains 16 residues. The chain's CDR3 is CASSSLPTGETRGYTF. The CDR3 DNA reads TGCGCCAGCAGCTCCCTACCGACAGGGGAGACTCGTGGCTACACCTTC.

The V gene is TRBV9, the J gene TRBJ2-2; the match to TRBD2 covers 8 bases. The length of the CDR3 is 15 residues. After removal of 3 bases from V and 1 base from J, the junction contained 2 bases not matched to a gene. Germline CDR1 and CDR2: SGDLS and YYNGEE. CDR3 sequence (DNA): TGTGCCAGCAGCGATACTAGCGGGAACACCGGGGAGCTGTTTTTT. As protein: CASSDTSGNTGELFF.

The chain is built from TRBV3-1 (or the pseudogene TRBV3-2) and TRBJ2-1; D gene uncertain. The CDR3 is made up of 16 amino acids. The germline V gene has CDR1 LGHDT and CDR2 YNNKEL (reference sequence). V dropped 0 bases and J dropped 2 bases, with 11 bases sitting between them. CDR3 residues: CASSQEAGSAYNEQFF. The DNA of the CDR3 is TGTGCCAGCAGCCAAGAGGCCGGAAGCGCCTACAATGAGCAGTTCTTC.

The CDR3 spells CASSPSGTGVNSPLHF. The CDR3 DNA is TGTGCCAGCTCACCGTCGGGGACAGGGGTTAATTCACCCCTCCACTTT. The gene calls are TRBV18 and TRBJ1-6; 10 nucleotides agree with TRBD1. In germline, CDR1 is KGHSH, CDR2 LQKENI. This CDR3 is 16 amino acids long. After removal of 3 bases from V and 6 bases from J, the junction contained 5 bases not matched to a gene.

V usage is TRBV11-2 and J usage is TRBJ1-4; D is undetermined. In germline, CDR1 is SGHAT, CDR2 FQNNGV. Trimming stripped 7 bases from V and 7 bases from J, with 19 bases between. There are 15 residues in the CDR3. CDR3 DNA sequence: TGTGCCAGCACTCTTGAGGGCGGTGTGAGTGAAAAACTGTTTTTT. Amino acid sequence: CASTLEGGVSEKLFF. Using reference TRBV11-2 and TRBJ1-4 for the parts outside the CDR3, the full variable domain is EAGVAQSPRYKIIEKRQSVAFWCNPISGHATLYWYQQILGQGPKLLIQFQNNGVVDDSQLPKDRFSAERLKGVDSTLKIQPAKLEDSAVYLCASTLEGGVSEKLFFGSGTQLSVL.

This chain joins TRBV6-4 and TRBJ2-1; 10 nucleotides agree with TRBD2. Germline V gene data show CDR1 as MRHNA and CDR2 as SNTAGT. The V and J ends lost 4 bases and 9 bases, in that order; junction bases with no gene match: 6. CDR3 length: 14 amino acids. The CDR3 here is CASSVASGSFEQFF. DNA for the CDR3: TGTGCCAGCAGTGTCGCTAGCGGGAGTTTTGAGCAGTTCTTC.

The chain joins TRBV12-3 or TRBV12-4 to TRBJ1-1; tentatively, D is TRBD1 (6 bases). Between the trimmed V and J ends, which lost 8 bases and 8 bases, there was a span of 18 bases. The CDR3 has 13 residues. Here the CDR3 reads CASDMTGVTEAFF. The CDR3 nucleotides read TGTGCCAGCGATATGACAGGCGTCACCGAAGCTTTCTTT.

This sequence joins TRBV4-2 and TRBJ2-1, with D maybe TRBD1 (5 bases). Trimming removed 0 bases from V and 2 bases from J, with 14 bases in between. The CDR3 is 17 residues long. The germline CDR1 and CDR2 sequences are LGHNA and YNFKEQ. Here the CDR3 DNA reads TGTGCCAGCAGCCAAGATGATCTGGGGCTTCCCTACAATGAGCAGTTCTTC. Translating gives CASSQDDLGLPYNEQFF.

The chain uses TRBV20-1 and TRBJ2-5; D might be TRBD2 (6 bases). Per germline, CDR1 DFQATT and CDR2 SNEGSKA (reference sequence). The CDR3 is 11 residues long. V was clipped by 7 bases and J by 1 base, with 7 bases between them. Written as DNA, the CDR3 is TGCAGTGGGAGGGTCCAAGAGACCCAGTACTTC. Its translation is CSGRVQETQYF.

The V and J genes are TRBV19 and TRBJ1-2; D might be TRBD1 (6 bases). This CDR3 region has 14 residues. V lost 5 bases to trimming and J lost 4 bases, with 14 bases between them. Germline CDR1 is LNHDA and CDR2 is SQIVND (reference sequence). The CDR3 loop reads CASSAISRGYGYTF. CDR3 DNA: TGTGCCAGTAGTGCAATATCCAGGGGCTATGGCTACACCTTC.